These 3 T cell receptor beta chains share one sample of origin, sequenced in a study of CD8 T cells in Susac syndrome. Random hexamers primed reverse transcription of about 0.45 to 1 ug RNA. TCRdb used MiXCR to reprocess the immunoSEQ multiplex PCR reads, holding one entry per CDR3 protein. The sample yields hundreds of thousands of distinct CDR3 sequences, roughly 81% seen once. Sequenced: CD8+ T cells from PBMCs. The origin of the receptors is a human donor with multiple sclerosis.

This clonotype was seen a single time. V gene TRBV15 combines with J gene TRBJ2-3; D perhaps matches TRBD2 (5 bases). The ends were cut back, 2 bases at V and 0 bases at J, with 9 bases in the middle. The germline V gene encodes CDR1 LNHNV and CDR2 YYDKDF (reference sequence). The CDR3 extends over 15 amino acids. The CDR3 bases are TGTGCCACCAGCAGACTAGCAGCTAGCACAGATACGCAGTATTTT. Translation: CATSRLAASTDTQYF.

The chain uses TRBV6-5 and TRBJ2-1, with 8 bases matching TRBD2. V lost 2 bases to trimming and J lost 5 bases; unmatched junction nucleotides: 11. The CDR3 spans 17 residues. The germline CDR1 and CDR2 sequences are MNHEY and SVGAGI. The CDR3 loop is CASSYLKLAVRDNEQFF. CDR3 DNA: TGTGCCAGCAGTTACCTAAAACTAGCGGTTAGGGACAATGAGCAGTTCTTC.

The chain links TRBV2 to TRBJ1-6; perhaps TRBD1 as D (6 bases). Trimming took off 7 bases at V and 2 bases at J, with 12 bases between the two ends. CDR1 is SNHLY, CDR2 FYNNEI, per germline. The CDR3 contains 15 residues. CDR3 amino acids: CASTNGQTYNSPLHF. DNA for the CDR3: TGTGCCAGCACCAACGGACAGACCTATAATTCACCCCTCCACTTT.